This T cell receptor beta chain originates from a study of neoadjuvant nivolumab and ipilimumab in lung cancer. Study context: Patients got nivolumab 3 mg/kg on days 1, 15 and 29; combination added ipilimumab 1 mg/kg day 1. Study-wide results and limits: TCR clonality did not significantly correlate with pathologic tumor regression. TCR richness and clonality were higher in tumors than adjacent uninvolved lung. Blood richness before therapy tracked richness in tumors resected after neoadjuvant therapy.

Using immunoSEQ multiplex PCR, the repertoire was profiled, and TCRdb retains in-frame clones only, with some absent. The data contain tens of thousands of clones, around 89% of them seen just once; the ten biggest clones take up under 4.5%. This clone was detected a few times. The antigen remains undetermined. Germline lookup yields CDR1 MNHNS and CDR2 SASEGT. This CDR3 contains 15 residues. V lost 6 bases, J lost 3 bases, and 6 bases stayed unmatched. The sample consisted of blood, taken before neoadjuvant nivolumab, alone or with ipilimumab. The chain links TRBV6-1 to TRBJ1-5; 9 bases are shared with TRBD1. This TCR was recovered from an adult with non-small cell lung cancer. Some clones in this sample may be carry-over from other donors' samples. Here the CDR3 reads CASSWTGANNQPQHF. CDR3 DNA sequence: TGTGCCAGCAGCTGGACAGGGGCCAACAATCAGCCCCAGCATTTT.